Listed below are T cell receptor beta chains from one sample, sequenced in a study of T cells in Graves' hyperthyroidism and ophthalmopathy. TCRdb re-derived calls from the multiplex PCR reads in MiXCR, one entry per CDR3 protein. Of 200,000 to 250,000 distinct CDR3 sequences in the sample, almost 25% were seen once. Sequenced sample: blood. These receptors all come from a woman in her forties with Graves' ophthalmopathy. CDR3s include the opening cysteine and the closing phenylalanine or tryptophan. Fields, in order: J gene, clone size, D gene, V gene, CDR3 DNA, CDR3 protein. A D gene is named only where the DNA matches it firmly. Rows give clone size only sometimes, using once, few, many, or a class for an expanded clone.

j_call: TRBJ1-1
clone_size: -
d_call: -
v_call: TRBV19
cdr3_nt: TGTGCCAGTAGTGAGACAGCATACACTGAAGCTTTCTTT
cdr3_aa: CASSETAYTEAFF

j_call: TRBJ1-2
clone_size: once
d_call: -
v_call: TRBV6-2/TRBV6-3
cdr3_nt: TGTGCCAGCACTTTCCCACAGGGCGGCTATGGCTACACCTTC
cdr3_aa: CASTFPQGGYGYTF

j_call: TRBJ2-7
clone_size: few
d_call: -
v_call: TRBV12-3/TRBV12-4
cdr3_nt: TGTGCCAGCAGCCAACTCCAGGCTGCGGAGCAGTACTTC
cdr3_aa: CASSQLQAAEQYF

j_call: TRBJ2-5
clone_size: many
d_call: -
v_call: TRBV6-5
cdr3_nt: TGTGCCAGCAGTTACTCCTGGGAGGGGGGGACCCAGTACTTC
cdr3_aa: CASSYSWEGGTQYF

j_call: TRBJ2-6
clone_size: many
d_call: -
v_call: TRBV28
cdr3_nt: TGTGCCAGCAGTTTGCGCGGCAGGGGTGGCTCTGGGGCCAACGTCCTGACTTTC
cdr3_aa: CASSLRGRGGSGANVLTF

j_call: TRBJ2-5
clone_size: many
d_call: TRBD1
v_call: TRBV28
cdr3_nt: TGTGCCAGCAGTGCTCATGGGGGACAGGATCGTTTGACCCAGTACTTC
cdr3_aa: CASSAHGGQDRLTQYF

j_call: TRBJ1-3
clone_size: many
d_call: -
v_call: TRBV7-9
cdr3_nt: TGTGCCAGCAGCTTTGACGCTGGAAACACCATATATTTT
cdr3_aa: CASSFDAGNTIYF

j_call: TRBJ2-7
clone_size: many
d_call: -
v_call: TRBV6-5
cdr3_nt: TGTGCCAGCAGTTTCACGGGACTCACCTACGAGCAGTACTTC
cdr3_aa: CASSFTGLTYEQYF

j_call: TRBJ1-2
clone_size: many
d_call: -
v_call: TRBV28
cdr3_nt: TGTGCCAGCAGTCTAGACAGGAATGGCTACACCTTC
cdr3_aa: CASSLDRNGYTF

j_call: TRBJ2-7
clone_size: many
d_call: -
v_call: TRBV19
cdr3_nt: TGTGCCAGTAGTATATATAACTGGGAGGCGCAGGAGCAGTACTTC
cdr3_aa: CASSIYNWEAQEQYF

j_call: TRBJ2-7
clone_size: many
d_call: -
v_call: TRBV28
cdr3_nt: TGTGCCAGCAGCCTACAGGGCTACGAGCAGTACTTC
cdr3_aa: CASSLQGYEQYF

j_call: TRBJ1-2
clone_size: -
d_call: TRBD1
v_call: TRBV2
cdr3_nt: TGTGCCAGCAGTATAACCGGGACAGGCCGATATGGCTACACCTTC
cdr3_aa: CASSITGTGRYGYTF

j_call: TRBJ1-1
clone_size: many
d_call: -
v_call: TRBV6-2/TRBV6-3
cdr3_nt: TGTGCCAGCATCTTACTCGGAGAGGGGTTTCTTATTAACGTTGAAGCTTTCTTT
cdr3_aa: CASILLGEGFLINVEAFF

j_call: TRBJ2-6
clone_size: many
d_call: -
v_call: TRBV28
cdr3_nt: TGTGCCAGCAGTTATGGGGGAGGATGGTCCGGGGCCAACGTCCTGACTTTC
cdr3_aa: CASSYGGGWSGANVLTF

j_call: TRBJ2-7
clone_size: -
d_call: TRBD1
v_call: TRBV2
cdr3_nt: TGTGCAAGCACCGGGACAGGGGTCCACGAGCAGTACTTC
cdr3_aa: CASTGTGVHEQYF

j_call: TRBJ2-7
clone_size: many
d_call: -
v_call: TRBV6-5
cdr3_nt: TGTGCCAGCAGTTACAGAGGGCCAGGACAACCCTACGAGCAGTACTTC
cdr3_aa: CASSYRGPGQPYEQYF

j_call: TRBJ2-7
clone_size: few
d_call: TRBD2
v_call: TRBV4-1
cdr3_nt: TGCGCCAGCAGCCAAGGCACGGGAGGGGGCTACGAGCAGTACTTC
cdr3_aa: CASSQGTGGGYEQYF

j_call: TRBJ2-7
clone_size: many
d_call: -
v_call: TRBV20-1
cdr3_nt: TGCAGTGCTAGAGCCAGAGGGTGGGAATACGAGCAGTACTTC
cdr3_aa: CSARARGWEYEQYF

j_call: TRBJ2-7
clone_size: -
d_call: TRBD2
v_call: TRBV20-1
cdr3_nt: TGCAGTGCCAACCCCTCTAGCGGGAACTCCTACGAGCAGTACTTC
cdr3_aa: CSANPSSGNSYEQYF

j_call: TRBJ2-3
clone_size: many
d_call: -
v_call: TRBV12-3/TRBV12-4
cdr3_nt: TGTGCCAGCAGTTGGTCCCCCACAGATACGCAGTATTTT
cdr3_aa: CASSWSPTDTQYF

j_call: TRBJ2-5
clone_size: many
d_call: TRBD2
v_call: TRBV7-9
cdr3_nt: TGTGCCAGCAGCGCCCGACTAGCGGGAGATTGGGAGACCCAGTACTTC
cdr3_aa: CASSARLAGDWETQYF

j_call: TRBJ1-1
clone_size: -
d_call: TRBD1
v_call: TRBV6-1
cdr3_nt: TGTGCCAGCAGAAGGGACAGAGGGGGTGAAGCTTTCTTT
cdr3_aa: CASRRDRGGEAFF

j_call: TRBJ2-7
clone_size: -
d_call: -
v_call: TRBV7-2
cdr3_nt: TGTGCCAGCAGCTTTTCCCGAGTTTACGAGCAGTACTTC
cdr3_aa: CASSFSRVYEQYF

j_call: TRBJ1-1
clone_size: -
d_call: TRBD1
v_call: TRBV19
cdr3_nt: TGTGCCAGTAGTACCGGGGGCAGGGGGGCTGAAGCTTTCTTT
cdr3_aa: CASSTGGRGAEAFF

j_call: TRBJ2-7
clone_size: many
d_call: TRBD2
v_call: TRBV7-3
cdr3_nt: TGTGCCAGCAGCTTATATGCCCCGGGACTAGCGGGCCATTACGAGCAGTACTTC
cdr3_aa: CASSLYAPGLAGHYEQYF

j_call: TRBJ2-7
clone_size: many
d_call: -
v_call: TRBV7-9
cdr3_nt: TGTGCCAGCAGCTTGACGGCATTCTCCTACGAGCAGTACTTC
cdr3_aa: CASSLTAFSYEQYF

j_call: TRBJ2-7
clone_size: -
d_call: TRBD2
v_call: TRBV6-1
cdr3_nt: TGTGCCAGCAGTGAAGCGATACTAGCGGGAGGGCCCTACGAGCAGTACTTC
cdr3_aa: CASSEAILAGGPYEQYF

j_call: TRBJ2-2
clone_size: many
d_call: -
v_call: TRBV9
cdr3_nt: TGTGCCAGCAGCCCCATATTCACCGGGGAGCTGTTTTTT
cdr3_aa: CASSPIFTGELFF

j_call: TRBJ2-7
clone_size: many
d_call: TRBD2
v_call: TRBV7-2
cdr3_nt: TGTGCCAGCAGCTTGACTAGCATCCACGAGCAGTACTTC
cdr3_aa: CASSLTSIHEQYF

j_call: TRBJ2-4
clone_size: many
d_call: TRBD1
v_call: TRBV7-8
cdr3_nt: TGTGCCAGCAGCTTAGTTTTTGGACAGGGAAACATTCAGTACTTC
cdr3_aa: CASSLVFGQGNIQYF

j_call: TRBJ1-5
clone_size: many
d_call: -
v_call: TRBV5-5
cdr3_nt: TGTGCCAGCAGCTTGGGCCCAGGCGGTAATCAGCCCCAGCATTTT
cdr3_aa: CASSLGPGGNQPQHF

j_call: TRBJ1-5
clone_size: -
d_call: -
v_call: TRBV6-5
cdr3_nt: TGTGCCAGCAGCTACAACCCGGTAGGGCCCCAGCATTTT
cdr3_aa: CASSYNPVGPQHF

j_call: TRBJ2-5
clone_size: -
d_call: TRBD1
v_call: TRBV5-6
cdr3_nt: TGTGCCAGCAGCCAGAGGGGACAGCAGACCCAGTACTTC
cdr3_aa: CASSQRGQQTQYF

j_call: TRBJ2-7
clone_size: many
d_call: TRBD1
v_call: TRBV28
cdr3_nt: TGTGCCAGCAGTTTCCTCGACAGGGGCCACGAGCAGTACTTC
cdr3_aa: CASSFLDRGHEQYF

j_call: TRBJ2-7
clone_size: many
d_call: -
v_call: TRBV6-5
cdr3_nt: TGTGCCAGCAGGATCAGCAGCGGGTCCTCCTACGAGCAGTACTTC
cdr3_aa: CASRISSGSSYEQYF

j_call: TRBJ2-2
clone_size: many
d_call: -
v_call: TRBV24-1
cdr3_nt: TGTGCCACCAGTGATTTAGGAGCGACGAACACCGGGGAGCTGTTTTTT
cdr3_aa: CATSDLGATNTGELFF

j_call: TRBJ1-2
clone_size: few
d_call: TRBD1
v_call: TRBV28
cdr3_nt: TGTGCCAGCAGTCAAGGGGGCCGCGGCTATGGCTACACCTTC
cdr3_aa: CASSQGGRGYGYTF

j_call: TRBJ1-1
clone_size: many
d_call: -
v_call: TRBV28
cdr3_nt: TGTGCCAGCAGTTTTCCAGGGAGGGATAAGAACACTGAAGCTTTCTTT
cdr3_aa: CASSFPGRDKNTEAFF

j_call: TRBJ2-2
clone_size: many
d_call: TRBD1
v_call: TRBV20-1
cdr3_nt: TGCAGTGCTAGAAAATCCGGGACAGGGGGCACCGGGGAGCTGTTTTTT
cdr3_aa: CSARKSGTGGTGELFF